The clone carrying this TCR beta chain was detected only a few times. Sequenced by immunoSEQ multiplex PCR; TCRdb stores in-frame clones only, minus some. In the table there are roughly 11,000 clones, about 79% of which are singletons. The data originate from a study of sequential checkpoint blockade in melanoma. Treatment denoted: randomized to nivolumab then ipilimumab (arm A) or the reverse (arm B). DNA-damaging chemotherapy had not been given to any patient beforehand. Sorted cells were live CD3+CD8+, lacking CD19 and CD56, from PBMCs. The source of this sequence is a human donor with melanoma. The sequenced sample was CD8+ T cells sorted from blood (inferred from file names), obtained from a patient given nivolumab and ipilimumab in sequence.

CDR3 sequence reads: CASSLGQNSYNEQFF. The CDR3 DNA is TGCGCCAGCAGCTTGGGGCAGAACTCCTACAATGAGCAGTTCTTC. The rearrangement links TRBV5-1 to TRBJ2-1; D gene ambiguous. Germline V gives CDR1 SGHRS, CDR2 YFSETQ. The germline V and J ends were trimmed by 0 bases and 0 bases, with 7 bases remaining between them. The CDR3 is made up of 15 amino acids.